This TCR beta chain was profiled in a study of cytomegalovirus exposure and HLA in healthy donors (TCRdb year 2017). Notes on the research overall: The 700 or so repertoires of the first cohort and the 95 to 150 validation repertoires were produced on the same platform, according to a later analysis. The study aimed to test whether signatures of past pathogen exposure could be identified by cataloging public T cell receptors. The study combined high-throughput TCR immunosequencing, statistical association of individual TCRs with disease status, and machine learning to predict cytomegalovirus infection status. In addition to the first cohort of about 650 subjects, a separate validation cohort of approximately 110 different subjects was used.

Overall study results and their limits: Across donors, most TCR sequences were observed very rarely, whereas some public TCRs were present in many individuals. All 120 or so repertoires were used to score co-occurrence in the validation cohort in a later analysis, because that analysis had no HLA typing for the cohort. A total of about 150 TCR beta chains were listed by the study as associated with cytomegalovirus. Subsequent analysis determined that TCRs grouped into clusters in the first cohort also showed a tendency toward co-occurrence across the roughly 120 validation repertoires, and roughly 95% of cluster scores exceeded 0. In vitro tests confirmed that a few of the cytomegalovirus-associated TCR beta chains recognize cytomegalovirus antigens. Cytomegalovirus status was reported to be diagnosed by the classifier with high specificity and sensitivity in both the original and validation cohorts. It was suggested by the authors that the approach could potentially be generalized to other disease states and immunological phenotypes.

Separate from the approximately 700-subject first cohort, the validation cohort of roughly 130 subjects was the group to which the donors belonged. As regards this clone: It has no known antigen specificity. The input lacks base qualities; no much larger clone sits a single base away.

Library creation used the immunoSEQ multiplex PCR assay. The authors' pipeline ran thus. A statistical classification framework was built to diagnose cytomegalovirus status from the catalog of TCR beta chain sequences. Held by TCRdb, this immuneACCESS table contains in-frame sequences only and omits some clones. Under half of the omission traces to an unresolved V gene where checked; the cause of the rest is unknown. D and trimming come from the DNA, and the V and J calls and clone size come from that table. The sample table contains 120,000 or so clones; only one count was recorded for roughly 89% of them. Under 2% of the sample goes to the ten largest clones. The CDR3 measures 13 amino acids from cysteine to phenylalanine. Just the 39-base CDR3 DNA is kept, in frame starting at base 1. CDR1 and CDR2 (MNHEY, SMNVEV) derive from the germline V gene (reference sequence). The trim is 6 bases for V and 8 bases for J, with a gap of 16 bases between the germline ends.

Sequencing was performed on PBMCs. This receptor was taken from a woman aged 18-29 years in good health and CMV-seronegative. The chain employs TRBV27 and TRBJ1-2; the D gene is possibly TRBD1, with 5 bases matching. Read as DNA, the sequence is TGTGCCAGCAGGGGGCAGGGAAGGGCCGGCTACACCTTC. Its translation reads: CASRGQGRAGYTF.